This T cell receptor beta chain emerged from a study of cytomegalovirus exposure and HLA in healthy donors. General study findings and limits: Prior analysis indicated that the majority of TCR beta V segments exhibited productivity approximately 87% or approximately 30% of the time.

The CDR3 length is 19 residues. Germline-derived CDR1 and CDR2 are MGHRA and YSYEKL. Trimming at V came to 4 bases and at J to 5 bases, leaving 17 bases not matched to a gene. The PCR employed 60 Vbeta primers together with 13 Jbeta primers. This table comes from immunoSEQ multiplex PCR, and its TCRdb copy is limited to in-frame clones, with some not included. The sample lists around 270,000 clones, roughly 80% occurring once. In the case of this clone: Its antigen is still unknown.

The TCR originated in a girl aged 2 to 9 in good health and CMV-seronegative. This chain links TRBV4-1 with TRBJ2-2; 9 positions agree with TRBD1. Sequencing was done on a sample of PBMCs. CDR3 in DNA: TGCGCCAGCAGCCCCACTATAGCCTCCGGGACAGGGTTTACCGGGGAGCTGTTTTTT. It is translated as CASSPTIASGTGFTGELFF.